The present T cell receptor (beta chain) was sequenced within a study of blood T cell repertoires in COVID-19. Study-wide background: Samples taken during acute and convalescent COVID-19 were collected in the United States, Italy and Spain. PBMCs, B-cell-depleted T cells, or T cells provided the cDNA or gDNA that made up the material.

Authors' analysis steps: Reference gene primer amplification yielded estimated nucleated cell counts. TCRdb keeps only in-frame clones here, not all; method: immunoSEQ multiplex PCR. The V and J calls and clone size are taken from that table; D and trimming were inferred from the DNA. The data show some 200,000 clones, approximately 84% seen once. This TCR derives from a human donor with acute or convalescent COVID-19. The donor label of this sample is uncertain. What was sequenced was peripheral blood.

The CDR3 nucleotides read TGTGCCAGCAGCCCTCTTCGGCGGGGAGATACGCAGTATTTT. The encoded protein is CASSPLRRGDTQYF. V usage is TRBV3-1 (or the pseudogene TRBV3-2) and J usage is TRBJ2-3; possibly TRBD2 for D (6 bases). Trimming stripped 4 bases from V and 5 bases from J, with 13 bases between. The CDR3 totals 14 residues. Germline values: CDR1 LGHDT, CDR2 YNNKEL (reference sequence).